This T cell receptor (beta chain) was profiled in a study of T cell changes during pregnancy in multiple sclerosis. This clone is a singleton in its sample. Data came from immunoSEQ multiplex PCR; TCRdb stores just in-frame clones and leaves some out. In the table there are about 57,000 clones, roughly 94% of which are singletons. The source is a female donor with multiple sclerosis, enrolled in a pregnancy study. The starting material was CD4+ T cells from peripheral blood mononuclear cells, obtained in the second trimester of pregnancy.

The CDR3 spells CASSLTGESNQPQHF. The DNA of the CDR3 is TGTGCCAGCAGCCTGACAGGCGAGAGCAATCAGCCCCAGCATTTT. This chain connects TRBV7-2 to TRBJ1-5, with D perhaps TRBD1 (6 bases). CDR3 size: 15 residues. Trimming removed 5 bases at V and 1 base at J, with 12 bases between. The germline V gene has CDR1 SGHTA and CDR2 FQGNSA.